The text below deals with one T cell receptor beta chain. This sample is part of a study of T cells in Graves' hyperthyroidism and ophthalmopathy. CDR3 length: 16 residues. With V trimmed by 4 bases and J by 9 bases, 17 bases remained unmatched. CDR1 is LGHDT and CDR2 is YNNKEL in the germline V gene (reference sequence). From RNA transcripts, TCR beta CDR3 regions were amplified. The TCR CDR3 was amplified in a first-round RT-PCR using the HTBI primer set. TCRdb itself ran the multiplex PCR reads through MiXCR, one entry per CDR3 protein. The table has around 610,000 distinct CDR3 sequences, around 15% seen once.

Sequencing was done on a sample of blood. The chain joins TRBV3-1 to TRBJ1-1; TRBD1 aligns across 7 bases. The clonotype comes from a woman aged 40 to 50 with Graves' ophthalmopathy. CDR3 amino acids: CASSPPQLGQRGKAFF. The CDR3 DNA is TGTGCCAGCAGCCCCCCCCAGCTGGGACAGCGAGGAAAAGCTTTCTTT.